The clone carrying this T cell receptor (beta chain) has only a few counts. Its antigen remains unknown. The data stem from a study of early T cells in non-severe SARS-CoV-2 infection. On the study more broadly: RNA in bulk from unsorted whole blood was sequenced, and chains were unpaired.

With 2 bases clipped from V and 5 bases from J, the junction kept 8 bases outside the gene matches. From germline, CDR1 is SGHNT and CDR2 YYREEE (reference sequence). The CDR3 covers 16 residues. Attachment of unique molecular identifiers to individual cDNA molecules was performed. MiXCR, run by TCRdb on the 5' RACE reads, gives a single entry per CDR3 protein. The sample includes roughly 63,000 distinct CDR3 sequences, around 13% of them seen just once. Study outcomes and limitations: Private and CD4 specificities were missed by VDJdb matching, which favored anti-spike CD8 responses.

The chain links TRBV5-4 to TRBJ2-5, with 11 nucleotides matching TRBD2. The sample consisted of whole blood, taken at baseline. The clonotype originates from an adult who was a healthcare worker with PCR-confirmed SARS-CoV-2 infection or an uninfected control (not recorded which). The donor label of this sample is uncertain. CDR3 in DNA: TGTGCCAGCAGCTTTGGGGCTAGCGGGGGGCCTGAGACCCAGTACTTC. It translates to CASSFGASGGPETQYF. Complete variable domain (other parts from reference TRBV5-4 and TRBJ2-5): ETGVTQSPTHLIKTRGQQVTLRCSSQSGHNTVSWYQQALGQGPQFIFQYYREEENGRGNFPPRFSGLQFPNYSSELNVNALELDDSALYLCASSFGASGGPETQYFGPGTRLLVL.